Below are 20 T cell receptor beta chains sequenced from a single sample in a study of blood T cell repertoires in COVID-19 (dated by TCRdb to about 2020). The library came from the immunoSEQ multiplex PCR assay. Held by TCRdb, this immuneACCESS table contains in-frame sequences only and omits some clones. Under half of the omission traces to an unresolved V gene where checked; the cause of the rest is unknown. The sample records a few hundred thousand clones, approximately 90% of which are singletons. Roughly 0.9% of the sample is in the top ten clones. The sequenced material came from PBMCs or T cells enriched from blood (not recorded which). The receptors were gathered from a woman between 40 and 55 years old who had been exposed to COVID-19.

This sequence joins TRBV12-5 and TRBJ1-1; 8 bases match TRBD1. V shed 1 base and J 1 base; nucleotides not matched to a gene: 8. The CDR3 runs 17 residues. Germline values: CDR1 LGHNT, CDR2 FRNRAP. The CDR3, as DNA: TGTGCTAGTGGTTTGGGAGGACAGGGAGGGTCGAACACTGAAGCTTTCTTT. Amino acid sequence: CASGLGGQGGSNTEAFF.

The CDR3 protein is CASSITDNPTGELFF. For the CDR3, the DNA is TGTGCCAGTAGTATAACGGACAACCCCACCGGGGAGCTGTTTTTT. The chain is built from TRBV19 and TRBJ2-2, with a possible D match to TRBD1 (5 bases). V was cut by 2 bases and J by 4 bases, with 11 bases left in between. Germline CDR1 and CDR2: LNHDA and SQIVND (reference sequence). The CDR3 loop spans 15 amino acids.

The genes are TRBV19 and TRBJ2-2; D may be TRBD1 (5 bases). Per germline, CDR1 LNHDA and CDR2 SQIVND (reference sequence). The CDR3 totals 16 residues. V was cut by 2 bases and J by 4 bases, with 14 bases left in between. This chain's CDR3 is CASSIKAGLGTGELFF. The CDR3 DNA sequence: TGTGCCAGTAGTATAAAGGCAGGGCTAGGCACCGGGGAGCTGTTTTTT. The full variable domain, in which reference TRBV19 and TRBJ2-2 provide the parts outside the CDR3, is DGGITQSPKYLFRKEGQNVTLSCEQNLNHDAMYWYRQDPGQGLRLIYYSQIVNDFQKGDIAEGYSVSREKKESFPLTVTSAQKNPTAFYLCASSIKAGLGTGELFFGEGSRLTVL.

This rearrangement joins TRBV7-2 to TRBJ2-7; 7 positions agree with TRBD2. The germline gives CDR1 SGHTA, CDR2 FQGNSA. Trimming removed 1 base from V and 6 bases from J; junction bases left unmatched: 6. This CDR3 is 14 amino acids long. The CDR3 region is CASSLVGGAREQYF. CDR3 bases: TGTGCCAGCAGCTTAGTGGGAGGGGCCCGCGAGCAGTACTTC.

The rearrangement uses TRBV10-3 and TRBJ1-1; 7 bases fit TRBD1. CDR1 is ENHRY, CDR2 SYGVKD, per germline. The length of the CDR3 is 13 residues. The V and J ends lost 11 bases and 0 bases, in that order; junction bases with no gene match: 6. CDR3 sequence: CAVHDRVNTEAFF. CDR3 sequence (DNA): TGTGCCGTCCACGACAGGGTGAACACTGAAGCTTTCTTT.

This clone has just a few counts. DNA for the CDR3: TGTGCCAGCAGCCCAGGGAGGGCCCTGTTTTTT. The encoded protein is CASSPGRALFF. The chain combines TRBV7-8 with TRBJ1-4, with D possibly TRBD1 on 5 matching bases. The CDR3 sequence is 11 residues long. Germline CDR1 SGHVS, CDR2 FQNEAQ. The V end lost 5 bases, the J end lost 14 bases, and 12 bases lay between the germline ends.

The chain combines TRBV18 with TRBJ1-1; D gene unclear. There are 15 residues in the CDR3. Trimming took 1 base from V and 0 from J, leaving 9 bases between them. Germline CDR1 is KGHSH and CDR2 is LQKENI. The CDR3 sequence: CASSPQGGLNTEAFF. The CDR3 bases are TGTGCCAGCTCACCACAGGGAGGGCTGAACACTGAAGCTTTCTTT.

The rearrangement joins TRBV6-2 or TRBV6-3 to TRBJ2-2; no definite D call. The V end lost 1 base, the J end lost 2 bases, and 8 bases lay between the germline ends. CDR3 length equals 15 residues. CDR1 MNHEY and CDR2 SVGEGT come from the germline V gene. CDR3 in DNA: TGTGCCAGCAGTTACTTAAACAGCAACACCGGGGAGCTGTTTTTT. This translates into CASSYLNSNTGELFF.

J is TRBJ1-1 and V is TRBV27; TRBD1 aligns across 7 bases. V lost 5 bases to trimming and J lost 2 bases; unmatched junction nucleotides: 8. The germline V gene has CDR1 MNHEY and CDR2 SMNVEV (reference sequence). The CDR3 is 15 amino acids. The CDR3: CASSLTGTVNTEAFF. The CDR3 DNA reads TGTGCCAGCAGTCTAACCGGGACAGTTAACACTGAAGCTTTCTTT.

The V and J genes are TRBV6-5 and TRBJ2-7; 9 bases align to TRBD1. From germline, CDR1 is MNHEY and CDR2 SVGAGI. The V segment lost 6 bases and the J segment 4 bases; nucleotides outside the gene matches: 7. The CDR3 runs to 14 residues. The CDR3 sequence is CASRGTGLSYEQYF. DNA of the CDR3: TGTGCCAGCAGGGGGACAGGGCTGTCTTACGAGCAGTACTTC.

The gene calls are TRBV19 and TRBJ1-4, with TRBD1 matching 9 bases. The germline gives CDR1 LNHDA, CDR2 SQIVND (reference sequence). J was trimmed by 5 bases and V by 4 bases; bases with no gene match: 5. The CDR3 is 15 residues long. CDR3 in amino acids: CASSNIGTGNEKLFF. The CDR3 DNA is TGTGCCAGTAGTAACATCGGGACAGGGAATGAAAAACTGTTTTTT.

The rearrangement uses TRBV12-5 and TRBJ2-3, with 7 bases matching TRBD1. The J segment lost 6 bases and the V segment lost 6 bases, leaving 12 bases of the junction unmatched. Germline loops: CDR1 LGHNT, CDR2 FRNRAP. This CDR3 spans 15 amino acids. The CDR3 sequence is CASGSTPLQGDTQYF. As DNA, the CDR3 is TGTGCTAGTGGCTCCACTCCCTTACAGGGGGATACGCAGTATTTT.

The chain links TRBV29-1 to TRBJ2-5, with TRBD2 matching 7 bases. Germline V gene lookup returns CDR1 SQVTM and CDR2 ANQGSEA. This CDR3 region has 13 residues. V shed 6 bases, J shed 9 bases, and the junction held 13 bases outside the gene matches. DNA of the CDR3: TGCAGCGTCATCGCGGGAGATTCGGTGTCCCAGTACTTC. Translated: CSVIAGDSVSQYF.

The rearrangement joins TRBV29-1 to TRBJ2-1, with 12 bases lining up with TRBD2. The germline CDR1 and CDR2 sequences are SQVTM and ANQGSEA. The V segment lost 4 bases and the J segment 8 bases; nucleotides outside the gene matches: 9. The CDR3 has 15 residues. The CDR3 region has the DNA TGCAGCGTTGGGATGACTAGCGGGAGATACGATGAGCAGTTCTTC. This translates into CSVGMTSGRYDEQFF.

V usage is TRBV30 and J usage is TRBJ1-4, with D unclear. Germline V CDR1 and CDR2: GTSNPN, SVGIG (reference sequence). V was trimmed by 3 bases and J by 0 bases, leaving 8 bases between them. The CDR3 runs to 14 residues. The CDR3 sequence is CAWSQQTTNEKLFF. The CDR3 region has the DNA TGTGCCTGGAGCCAACAGACAACTAATGAAAAACTGTTTTTT.

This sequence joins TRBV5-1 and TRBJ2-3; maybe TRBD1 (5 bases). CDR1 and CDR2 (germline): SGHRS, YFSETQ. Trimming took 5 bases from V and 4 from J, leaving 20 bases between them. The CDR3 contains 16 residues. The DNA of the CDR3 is TGCGCCAGCAGTTATAATCCAGACAGAGGATCAGATACGCAGTATTTT. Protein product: CASSYNPDRGSDTQYF.

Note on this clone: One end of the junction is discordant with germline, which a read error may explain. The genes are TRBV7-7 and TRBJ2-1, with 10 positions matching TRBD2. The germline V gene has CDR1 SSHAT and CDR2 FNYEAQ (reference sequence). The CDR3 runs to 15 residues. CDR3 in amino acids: CASSLGLARYNEQFF. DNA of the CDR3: TGTGCTAGCAGCTTGGGACTAGCGCGGTACAATGAGCAGTTCTTC.

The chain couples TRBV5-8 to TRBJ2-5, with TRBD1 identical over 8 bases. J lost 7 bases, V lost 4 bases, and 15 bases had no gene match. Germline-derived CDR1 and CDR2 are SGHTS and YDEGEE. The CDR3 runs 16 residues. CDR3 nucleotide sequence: TGTGCCAGCAGCCTAACCCAGACAGGGGTGCGACCGACCCAGTACTTC. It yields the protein CASSLTQTGVRPTQYF.

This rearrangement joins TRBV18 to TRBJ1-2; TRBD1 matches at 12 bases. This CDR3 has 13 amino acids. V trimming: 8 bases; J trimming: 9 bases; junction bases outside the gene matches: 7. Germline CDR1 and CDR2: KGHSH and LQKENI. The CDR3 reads CASGPGQGASYTF. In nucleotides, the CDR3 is TGTGCCAGCGGACCGGGACAGGGGGCGAGCTACACCTTC.

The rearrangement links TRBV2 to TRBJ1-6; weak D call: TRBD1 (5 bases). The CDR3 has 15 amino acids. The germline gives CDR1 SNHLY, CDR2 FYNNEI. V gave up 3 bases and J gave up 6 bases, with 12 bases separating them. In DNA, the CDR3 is TGTGCCAGCAGTGAGACAGTTTCGCGTAATTCACCCCTCCACTTT. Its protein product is CASSETVSRNSPLHF.